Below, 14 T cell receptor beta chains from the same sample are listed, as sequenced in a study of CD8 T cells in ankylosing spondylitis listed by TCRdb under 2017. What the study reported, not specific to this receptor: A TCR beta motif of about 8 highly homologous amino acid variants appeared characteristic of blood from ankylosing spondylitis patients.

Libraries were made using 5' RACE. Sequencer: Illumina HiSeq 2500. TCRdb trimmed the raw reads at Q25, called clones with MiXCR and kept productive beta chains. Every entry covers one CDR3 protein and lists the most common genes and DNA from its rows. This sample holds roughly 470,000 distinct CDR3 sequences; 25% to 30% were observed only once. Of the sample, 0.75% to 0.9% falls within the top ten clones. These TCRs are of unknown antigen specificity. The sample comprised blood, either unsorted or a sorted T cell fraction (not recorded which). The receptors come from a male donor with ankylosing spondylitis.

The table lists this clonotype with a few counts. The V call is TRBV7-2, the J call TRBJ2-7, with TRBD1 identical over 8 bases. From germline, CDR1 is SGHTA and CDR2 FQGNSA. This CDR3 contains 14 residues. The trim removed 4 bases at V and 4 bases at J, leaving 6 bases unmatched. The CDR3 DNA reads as TGTGCCAGCAGCTCGCCGGGACAGGCGTACGAGCAGTACTTC. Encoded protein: CASSSPGQAYEQYF. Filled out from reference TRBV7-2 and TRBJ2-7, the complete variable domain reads GAGVSQSPSNKVTEKGKDVELRCDPISGHTALYWYRQSLGQGLEFLIYFQGNSAPDKSGLPSDRFSAERTGGSVSTLTIQRTQQEDSAVYLCASSSPGQAYEQYFGPGTRLTVT.

The CDR3 coding sequence is TGTGCCAGCAGCTTAGAGGTACAACTAATGTATGGCTACACCTTC. Translating it yields CASSLEVQLMYGYTF. The chain combines TRBV7-2 with TRBJ1-2, with no clear D. The germline V gene has CDR1 SGHTA and CDR2 FQGNSA. Trimming removed 1 base from V and 5 bases from J, with 14 bases in between. This CDR3 is 15 amino acids long.

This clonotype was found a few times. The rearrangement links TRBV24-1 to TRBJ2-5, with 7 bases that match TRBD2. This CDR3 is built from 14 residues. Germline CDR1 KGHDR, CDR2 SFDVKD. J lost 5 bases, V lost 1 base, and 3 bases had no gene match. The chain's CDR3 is CATSDLAGQETQYF. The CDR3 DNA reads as TGTGCCACCAGTGATTTAGCGGGGCAGGAGACCCAGTACTTC.

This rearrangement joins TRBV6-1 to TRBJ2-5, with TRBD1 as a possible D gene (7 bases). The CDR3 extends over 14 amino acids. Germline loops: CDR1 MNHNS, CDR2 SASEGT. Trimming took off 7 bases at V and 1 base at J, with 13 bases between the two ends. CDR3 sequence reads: CASKRGTVQETQYF. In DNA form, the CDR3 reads TGTGCCAGCAAACGGGGGACAGTCCAAGAGACCCAGTACTTC.

CDR3: CASSWGGRNNEQFF. The CDR3 region has the DNA TGTGCCAGCAGCTGGGGGGGAAGGAACAATGAGCAGTTCTTC. This sequence joins TRBV11-3 and TRBJ2-1; 7 bases fit TRBD2. Germline values: CDR1 SGHNT, CDR2 YENEEA. The CDR3 contains 14 residues. V lost 4 bases, J lost 5 bases, and 5 bases stayed unmatched. Complete variable domain (other parts from reference TRBV11-3 and TRBJ2-1): EAGVVQSPRYKIIEKKQPVAFWCNPISGHNTLYWYLQNLGQGPELLIRYENEEAVDDSQLPKDRFSAERLKGVDSTLKIQPAELGDSAVYLCASSWGGRNNEQFFGPGTRLTVL.

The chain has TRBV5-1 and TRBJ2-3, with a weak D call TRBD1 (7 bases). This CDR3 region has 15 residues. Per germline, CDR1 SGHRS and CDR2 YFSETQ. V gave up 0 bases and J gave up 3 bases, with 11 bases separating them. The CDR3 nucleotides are TGCGCCAGCAGCTTGGAGGAGGGGGCGACAGATACGCAGTATTTT. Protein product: CASSLEEGATDTQYF.

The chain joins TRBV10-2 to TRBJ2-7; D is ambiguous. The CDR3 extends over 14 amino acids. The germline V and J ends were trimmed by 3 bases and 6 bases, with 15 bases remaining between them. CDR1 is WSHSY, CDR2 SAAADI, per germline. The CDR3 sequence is CASSDASARSEQYV. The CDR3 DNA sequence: TGCGCCAGCAGTGACGCGTCAGCCCGCTCCGAGCAGTACGTC.

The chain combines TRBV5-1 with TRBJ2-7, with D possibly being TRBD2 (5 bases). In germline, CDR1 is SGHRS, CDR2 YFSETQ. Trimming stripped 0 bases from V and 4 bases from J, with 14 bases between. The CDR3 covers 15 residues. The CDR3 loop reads CASSLVAMAQYEQYF. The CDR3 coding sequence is TGCGCCAGCAGCTTGGTAGCGATGGCTCAATACGAGCAGTACTTC.

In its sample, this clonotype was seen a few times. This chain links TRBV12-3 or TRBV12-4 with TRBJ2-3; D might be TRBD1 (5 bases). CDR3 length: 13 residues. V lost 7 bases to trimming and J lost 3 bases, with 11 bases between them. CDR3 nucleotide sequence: TGTGCCAGCACCGCCGACAGTACAGATACGCAGTATTTT. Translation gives CASTADSTDTQYF.

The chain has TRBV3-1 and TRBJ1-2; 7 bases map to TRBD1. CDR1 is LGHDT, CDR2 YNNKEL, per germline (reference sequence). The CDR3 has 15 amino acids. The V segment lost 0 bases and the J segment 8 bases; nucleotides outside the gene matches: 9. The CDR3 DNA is TGTGCCAGCAGCCAAGACCCCGGGACAGCTGCGGGCTACACCTTC. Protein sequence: CASSQDPGTAAGYTF.

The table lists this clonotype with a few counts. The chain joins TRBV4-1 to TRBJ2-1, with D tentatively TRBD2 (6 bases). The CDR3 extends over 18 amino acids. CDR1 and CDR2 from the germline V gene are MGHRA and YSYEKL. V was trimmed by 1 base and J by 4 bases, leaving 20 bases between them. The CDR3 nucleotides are TGCGCCAGCAGCCAAGGAAGTATTAGGGCGGGGAGTTACAATGAGCAGTTCTTC. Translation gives CASSQGSIRAGSYNEQFF.

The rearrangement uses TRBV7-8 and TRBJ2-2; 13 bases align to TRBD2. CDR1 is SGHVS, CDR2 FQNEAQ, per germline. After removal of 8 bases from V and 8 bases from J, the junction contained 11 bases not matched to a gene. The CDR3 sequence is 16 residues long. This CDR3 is CASFLGLAGVSGELFF. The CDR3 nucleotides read TGTGCCAGCTTCCTTGGACTAGCGGGAGTTAGTGGGGAGCTGTTTTTT.

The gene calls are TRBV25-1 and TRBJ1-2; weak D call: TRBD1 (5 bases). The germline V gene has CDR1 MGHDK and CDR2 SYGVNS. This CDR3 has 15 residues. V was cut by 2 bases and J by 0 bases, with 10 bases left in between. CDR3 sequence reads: CASSEGGTANYGYTF. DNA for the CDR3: TGTGCCAGCAGTGAAGGCGGGACCGCTAACTATGGCTACACCTTC.

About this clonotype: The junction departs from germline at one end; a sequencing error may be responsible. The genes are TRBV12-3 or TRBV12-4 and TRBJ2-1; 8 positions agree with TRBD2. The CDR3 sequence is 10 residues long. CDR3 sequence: CASGSGEQLF. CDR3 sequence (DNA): TGTGCCAGCGGTAGCGGGGAGCAGCTCTTC.